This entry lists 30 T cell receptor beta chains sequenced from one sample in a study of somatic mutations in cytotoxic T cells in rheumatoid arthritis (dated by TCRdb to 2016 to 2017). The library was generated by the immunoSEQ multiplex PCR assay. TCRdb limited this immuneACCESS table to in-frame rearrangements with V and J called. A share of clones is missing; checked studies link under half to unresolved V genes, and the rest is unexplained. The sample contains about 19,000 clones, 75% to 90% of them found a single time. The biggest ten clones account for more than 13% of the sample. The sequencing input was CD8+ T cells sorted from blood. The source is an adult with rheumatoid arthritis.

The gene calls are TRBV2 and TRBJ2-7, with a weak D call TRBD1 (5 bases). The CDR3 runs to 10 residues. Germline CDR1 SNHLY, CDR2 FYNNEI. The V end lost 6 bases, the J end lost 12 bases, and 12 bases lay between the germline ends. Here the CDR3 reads CASRRQLVYF. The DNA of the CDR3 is TGTGCCAGCAGGAGACAGTTGGTGTACTTC.

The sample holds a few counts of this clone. Written as DNA, the CDR3 is TGTGCCAGCAGTGGAGGGAAGGGACGAGACTATGGCTACACCTTC. The encoded protein is CASSGGKGRDYGYTF. The chain couples TRBV6-4 to TRBJ1-2, with D possibly being TRBD1 (5 bases). CDR1 and CDR2 from the germline V gene are MRHNA and SNTAGT. V lost 4 bases and J lost 3, with 15 bases in between. This CDR3 region has 15 residues.

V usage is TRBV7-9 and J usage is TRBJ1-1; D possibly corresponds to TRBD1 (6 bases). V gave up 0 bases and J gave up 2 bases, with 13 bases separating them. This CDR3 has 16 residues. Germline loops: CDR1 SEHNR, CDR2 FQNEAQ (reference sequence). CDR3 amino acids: CASSLASGTYNTEAFF. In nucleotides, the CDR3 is TGTGCCAGCAGCTTAGCGTCGGGGACATATAACACTGAAGCTTTCTTT.

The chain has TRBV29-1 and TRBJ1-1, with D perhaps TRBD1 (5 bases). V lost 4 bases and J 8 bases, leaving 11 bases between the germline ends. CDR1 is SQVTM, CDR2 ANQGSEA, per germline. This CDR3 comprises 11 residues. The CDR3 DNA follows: TGCAGCGTTGTGTCTACAGGAGAAGCTTTCTTT. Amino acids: CSVVSTGEAFF.

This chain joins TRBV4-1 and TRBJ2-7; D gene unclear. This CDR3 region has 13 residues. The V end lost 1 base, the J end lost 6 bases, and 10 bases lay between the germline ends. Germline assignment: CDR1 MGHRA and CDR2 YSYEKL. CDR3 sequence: CASSQVSPSEQYF. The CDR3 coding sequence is TGCGCCAGCAGCCAAGTATCCCCGAGCGAGCAGTACTTC.

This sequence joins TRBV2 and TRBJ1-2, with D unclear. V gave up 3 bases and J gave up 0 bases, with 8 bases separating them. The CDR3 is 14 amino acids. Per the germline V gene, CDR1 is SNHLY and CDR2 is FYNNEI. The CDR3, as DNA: TGTGCCAGCAGTGAGGGTACGCCTAACTATGGCTACACCTTC. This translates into CASSEGTPNYGYTF.

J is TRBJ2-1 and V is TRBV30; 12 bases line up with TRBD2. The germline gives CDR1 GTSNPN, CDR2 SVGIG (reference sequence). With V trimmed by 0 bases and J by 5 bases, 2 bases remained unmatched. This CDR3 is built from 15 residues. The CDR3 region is CAWSVLAGGDNEQFF. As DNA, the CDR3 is TGTGCCTGGAGTGTACTAGCGGGAGGAGACAATGAGCAGTTCTTC.

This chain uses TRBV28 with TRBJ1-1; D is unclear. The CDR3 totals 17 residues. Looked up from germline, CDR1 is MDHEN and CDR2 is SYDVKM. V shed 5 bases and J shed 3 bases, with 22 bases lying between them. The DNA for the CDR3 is TGTGCCAGCAGTCCCGGACCGGGGTGGAGGGATGACACTGAAGCTTTCTTT. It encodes CASSPGPGWRDDTEAFF.

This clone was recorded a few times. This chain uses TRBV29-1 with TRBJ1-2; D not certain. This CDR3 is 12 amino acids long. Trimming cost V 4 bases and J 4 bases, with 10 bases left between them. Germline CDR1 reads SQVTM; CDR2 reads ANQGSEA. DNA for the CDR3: TGCAGCGTTGGTTGGCGTAGCTATGGCTACACCTTC. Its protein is CSVGWRSYGYTF. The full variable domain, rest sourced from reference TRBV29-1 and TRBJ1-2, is SAVISQKPSRDICQRGTSLTIQCQVDSQVTMMFWYRQQPGQSLTLIATANQGSEATYESGFVIDKFPISRPNLTFSTLTVSNMSPEDSSIYLCSVGWRSYGYTFGSGTRLTVV.

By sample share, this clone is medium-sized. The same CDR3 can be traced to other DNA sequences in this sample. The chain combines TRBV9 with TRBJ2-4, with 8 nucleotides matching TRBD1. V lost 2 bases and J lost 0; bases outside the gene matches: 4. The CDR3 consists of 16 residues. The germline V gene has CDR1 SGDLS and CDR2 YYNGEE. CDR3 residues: CASSVGQGVAKNIQYF. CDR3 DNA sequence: TGTGCCAGCAGCGTCGGACAGGGAGTAGCCAAAAACATTCAGTACTTC.

CDR3 protein: CASSQLTSVSTDTQYF. CDR3 DNA sequence: TGCGCCAGCAGCCAATTAACTAGCGTAAGCACAGATACGCAGTATTTT. J is TRBJ2-3 and V is TRBV4-3; 7 bases align to TRBD2. Germline V gives CDR1 LGHNA, CDR2 YSLEER. V dropped 2 bases and J dropped 0; count of bases not matched to a gene: 5. This CDR3 has 16 amino acids.

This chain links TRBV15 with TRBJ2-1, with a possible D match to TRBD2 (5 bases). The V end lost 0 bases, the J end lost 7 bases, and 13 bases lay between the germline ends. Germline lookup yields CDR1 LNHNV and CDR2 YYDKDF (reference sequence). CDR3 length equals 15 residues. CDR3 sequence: CATSRDRPSGNEQFF. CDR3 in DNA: TGTGCCACCAGCAGAGACCGACCCTCGGGGAATGAGCAGTTCTTC.

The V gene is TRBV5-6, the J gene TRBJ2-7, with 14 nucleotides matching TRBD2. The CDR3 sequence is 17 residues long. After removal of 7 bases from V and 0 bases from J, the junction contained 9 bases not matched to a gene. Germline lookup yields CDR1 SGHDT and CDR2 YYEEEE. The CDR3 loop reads CASRPGLAGESSYEQYF. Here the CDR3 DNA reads TGTGCCAGCCGGCCGGGACTAGCGGGGGAGAGCTCCTACGAGCAGTACTTC.

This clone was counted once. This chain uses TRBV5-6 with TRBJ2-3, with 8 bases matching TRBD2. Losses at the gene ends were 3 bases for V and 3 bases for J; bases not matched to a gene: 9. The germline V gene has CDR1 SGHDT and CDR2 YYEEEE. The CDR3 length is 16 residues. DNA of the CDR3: TGTGCCAGCAGCTGGGGAGCGGGGGACCAGACAGATACGCAGTATTTT. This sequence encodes CASSWGAGDQTDTQYF.

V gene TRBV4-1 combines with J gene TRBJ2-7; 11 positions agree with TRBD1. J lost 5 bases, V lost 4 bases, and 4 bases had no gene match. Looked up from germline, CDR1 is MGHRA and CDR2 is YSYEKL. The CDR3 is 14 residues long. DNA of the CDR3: TGCGCCAGCAGCCTGGGACAGGGGGTCAACGAGCAGTACTTC. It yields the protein CASSLGQGVNEQYF.

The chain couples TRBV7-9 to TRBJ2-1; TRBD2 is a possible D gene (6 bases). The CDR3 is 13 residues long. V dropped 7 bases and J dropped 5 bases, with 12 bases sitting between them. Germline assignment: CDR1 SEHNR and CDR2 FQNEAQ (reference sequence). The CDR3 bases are TGTGCCAGCATGGCTAGCGCTGACAATGAGCAGTTCTTC. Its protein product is CASMASADNEQFF. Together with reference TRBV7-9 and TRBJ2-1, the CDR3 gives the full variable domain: DTGVSQNPRHKITKRGQNVTFRCDPISEHNRLYWYRQTLGQGPEFLTYFQNEAQLEKSRLLSDRFSAERPKGSFSTLEIQRTEQGDSAMYLCASMASADNEQFFGPGTRLTVL.

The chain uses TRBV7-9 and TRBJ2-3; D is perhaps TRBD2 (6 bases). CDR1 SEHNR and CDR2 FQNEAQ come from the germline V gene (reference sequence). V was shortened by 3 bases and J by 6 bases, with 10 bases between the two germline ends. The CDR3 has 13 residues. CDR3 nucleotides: TGTGCCAGCAGCTTCCCGACTAGGGATACGCAGTATTTT. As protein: CASSFPTRDTQYF.

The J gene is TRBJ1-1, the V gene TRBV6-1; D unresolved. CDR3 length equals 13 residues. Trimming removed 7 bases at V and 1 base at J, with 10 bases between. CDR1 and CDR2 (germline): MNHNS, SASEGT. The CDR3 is CASTTRGNTEAFF. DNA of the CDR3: TGTGCCAGCACCACGCGGGGGAACACTGAAGCTTTCTTT.

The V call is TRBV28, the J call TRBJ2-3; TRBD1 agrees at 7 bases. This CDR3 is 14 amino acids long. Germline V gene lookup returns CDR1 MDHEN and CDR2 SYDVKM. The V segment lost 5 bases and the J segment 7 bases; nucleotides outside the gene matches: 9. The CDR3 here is CASSPSGQAHTQYF. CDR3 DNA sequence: TGTGCCAGCAGTCCATCCGGACAGGCCCATACGCAGTATTTT.

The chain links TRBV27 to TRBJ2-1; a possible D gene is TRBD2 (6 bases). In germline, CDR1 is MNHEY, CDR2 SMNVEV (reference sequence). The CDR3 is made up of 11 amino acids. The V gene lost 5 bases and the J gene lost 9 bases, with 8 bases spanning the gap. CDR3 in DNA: TGTGCCAGCAGTGGAGGGAGTGAGCAGTTCTTC. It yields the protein CASSGGSEQFF.

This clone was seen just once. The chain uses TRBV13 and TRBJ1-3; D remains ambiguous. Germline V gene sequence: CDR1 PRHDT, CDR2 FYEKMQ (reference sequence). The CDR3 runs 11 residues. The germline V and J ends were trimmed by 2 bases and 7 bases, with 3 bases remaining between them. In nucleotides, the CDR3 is TGTGCCAGCAGCTTACTCAACACCATATATTTT. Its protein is CASSLLNTIYF. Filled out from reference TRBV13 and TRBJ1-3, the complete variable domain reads AAGVIQSPRHLIKEKRETATLKCYPIPRHDTVYWYQQGPGQDPQFLISFYEKMQSDKGSIPDRFSAQQFSDYHSELNMSSLELGDSALYFCASSLLNTIYFGEGSWLTVV.

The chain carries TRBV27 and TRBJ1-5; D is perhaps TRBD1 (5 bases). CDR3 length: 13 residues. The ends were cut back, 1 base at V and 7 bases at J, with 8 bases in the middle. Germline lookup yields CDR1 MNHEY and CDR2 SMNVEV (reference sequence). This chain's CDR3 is CASSLYQGQPQHF. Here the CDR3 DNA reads TGTGCCAGCAGTTTATATCAGGGCCAGCCCCAGCATTTT.

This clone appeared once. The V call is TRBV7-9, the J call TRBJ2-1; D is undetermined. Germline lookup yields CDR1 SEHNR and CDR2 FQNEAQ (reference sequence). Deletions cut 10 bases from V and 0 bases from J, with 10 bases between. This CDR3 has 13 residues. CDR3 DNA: TGTGCCACCGAGGCCCCCTCCTACAATGAGCAGTTCTTC. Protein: CATEAPSYNEQFF.

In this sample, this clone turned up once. The CDR3 here is CAWSPNYGYTF. The CDR3 bases are TGTGCCTGGAGTCCGAACTATGGCTACACCTTC. The chain employs TRBV30 and TRBJ1-2; unclear D gene. Germline values: CDR1 GTSNPN, CDR2 SVGIG (reference sequence). This CDR3 comprises 11 residues. The ends were cut back, 2 bases at V and 2 bases at J, with 3 bases in the middle. Variable domain in full (rest from reference TRBV30 and TRBJ1-2): SQTIHQWPATLVQPVGSPLSLECTVEGTSNPNLYWYRQAAGRGLQLLFYSVGIGQISSEVPQNLSASRPQDRQFILSSKKLLLSDSGFYLCAWSPNYGYTFGSGTRLTVV.

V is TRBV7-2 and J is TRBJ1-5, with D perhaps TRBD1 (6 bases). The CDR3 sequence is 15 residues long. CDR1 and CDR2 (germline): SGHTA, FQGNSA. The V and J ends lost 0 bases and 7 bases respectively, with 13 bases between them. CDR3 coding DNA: TGTGCCAGCAGCTTAGCAGGAGGCAGGGGACAGCCCCAGCATTTT. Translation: CASSLAGGRGQPQHF.

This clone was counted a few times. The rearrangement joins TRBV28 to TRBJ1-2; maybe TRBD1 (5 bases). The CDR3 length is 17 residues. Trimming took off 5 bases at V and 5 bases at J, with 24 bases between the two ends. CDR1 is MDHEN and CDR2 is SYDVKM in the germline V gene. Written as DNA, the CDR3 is TGTGCCAGCAGTCGATACCATGGGGACTCCTCAGGGTATGGCTACACCTTC. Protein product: CASSRYHGDSSGYGYTF.

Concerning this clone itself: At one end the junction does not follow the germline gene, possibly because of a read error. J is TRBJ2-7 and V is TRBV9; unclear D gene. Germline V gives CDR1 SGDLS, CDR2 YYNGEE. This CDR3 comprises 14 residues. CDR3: CASRVTGDTYEQYF. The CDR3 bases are TGTGCCAGCCGCGTAACTGGGGATACCTACGAGCAGTACTTC.

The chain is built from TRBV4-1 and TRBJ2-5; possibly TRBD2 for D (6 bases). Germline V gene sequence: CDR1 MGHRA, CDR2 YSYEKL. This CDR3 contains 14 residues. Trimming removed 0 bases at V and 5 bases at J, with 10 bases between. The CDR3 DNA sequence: TGCGCCAGCAGCCAAGATAACGGGGGTGAGACCCAGTACTTC. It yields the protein CASSQDNGGETQYF.

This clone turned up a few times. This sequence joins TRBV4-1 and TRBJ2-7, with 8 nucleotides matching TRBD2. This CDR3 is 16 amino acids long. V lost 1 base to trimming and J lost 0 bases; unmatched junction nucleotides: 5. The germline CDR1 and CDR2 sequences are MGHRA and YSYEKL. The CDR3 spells CASSQAWAGGSYEQYF. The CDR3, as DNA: TGCGCCAGCAGCCAAGCTTGGGCGGGAGGCTCCTACGAGCAGTACTTC.

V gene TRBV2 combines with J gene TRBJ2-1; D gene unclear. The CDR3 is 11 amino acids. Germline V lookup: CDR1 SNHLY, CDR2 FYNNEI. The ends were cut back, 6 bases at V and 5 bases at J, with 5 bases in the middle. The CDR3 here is CASSGNNEQFF. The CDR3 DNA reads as TGTGCCAGCAGCGGTAACAATGAGCAGTTCTTC.